These 11 T cell receptor beta chains share one sample of origin, sequenced in a study of Tregs in tolerant kidney transplant recipients. Measured with immunoSEQ multiplex PCR; TCRdb has only the in-frame clones, and not every one. The data show 68,000 or so clones, with roughly 84% seen just once and roughly 4% held by the top ten. The sequencing input was CD4+ T cells from blood. Receptor source: a human donor in good health.

The chain joins TRBV6-6 to TRBJ2-3; tentatively, D is TRBD2 (5 bases). The germline V gene encodes CDR1 MNHNY and CDR2 SVGAGI (reference sequence). The CDR3 consists of 14 residues. Deletions cut 4 bases from V and 3 bases from J, with 11 bases between. CDR3 residues: CASSFGGPTDTQYF. CDR3 nucleotide sequence: TGTGCCAGCAGTTTTGGAGGTCCGACAGATACGCAGTATTTT.

The chain combines TRBV6-6 with TRBJ1-4; 7 bases are a match to TRBD1. The V segment lost 8 bases and the J segment 8 bases; nucleotides outside the gene matches: 5. Germline-derived CDR1 and CDR2 are MNHNY and SVGAGI (reference sequence). The CDR3 has 12 amino acids. The CDR3 loop is CASRTGEEKLFF. DNA of the CDR3: TGTGCCAGCCGGACAGGTGAAGAAAAACTGTTTTTT.

This CDR3 reads CASSPPGRGTEAFF. The CDR3 nucleotides are TGTGCCAGCAGCCCTCCGGGGAGGGGGACTGAAGCTTTCTTT. The rearrangement joins TRBV11-3 to TRBJ1-1, with D possibly being TRBD1 (6 bases). This CDR3 has 14 amino acids. Trimming pared 5 bases from V and 5 bases from J, leaving 15 bases between. The germline V gene has CDR1 SGHNT and CDR2 YENEEA.

The chain uses TRBV5-1 and TRBJ2-5; 9 nucleotides line up with TRBD2. Trimming at V came to 4 bases and at J to 4 bases, leaving 11 bases not matched to a gene. The CDR3 contains 16 residues. The V gene's germline CDR1 is SGHRS and CDR2 YFSETQ. CDR3 nucleotides: TGCGCCAGCAGCCCGCAGCCAGCGGGGGGTGGAGAGACCCAGTACTTC. Protein: CASSPQPAGGGETQYF.

The chain uses TRBV18 and TRBJ1-2; D is possibly TRBD1 (5 bases). The V end lost 6 bases, the J end lost 3 bases, and 11 bases lay between the germline ends. This CDR3 is built from 13 residues. Looked up from germline, CDR1 is KGHSH and CDR2 is LQKENI. As DNA, the CDR3 is TGTGCCAGCTCGTTGACAGAAGACTATGGCTACACCTTC. Encoded protein: CASSLTEDYGYTF.

This CDR3 is CASSPPRAGEKGDTQYF. CDR3 sequence (DNA): TGTGCCAGCAGCCCCCCTCGGGCAGGGGAGAAAGGAGATACGCAGTATTTT. V usage is TRBV7-2 and J usage is TRBJ2-3, with D maybe TRBD1 (6 bases). CDR3 size: 17 residues. Trimming pared 5 bases from V and 5 bases from J, leaving 23 bases between. Germline CDR1 is SGHTA and CDR2 is FQGNSA.

The chain is built from TRBV4-2 and TRBJ2-1; possible D gene TRBD2, 6 bases. This CDR3 region has 13 residues. From germline, CDR1 is LGHNA and CDR2 YNFKEQ. V dropped 0 bases and J dropped 16 bases, with 16 bases sitting between them. The CDR3 nucleotides read TGTGCCAGCAGCCAAGAGTCCGGGAGCAAGCGTTTCTTC. Residues: CASSQESGSKRFF.

This chain connects TRBV30 to TRBJ1-3, with D possibly TRBD1 on 6 matching bases. The CDR3 is made up of 12 amino acids. Germline values: CDR1 GTSNPN, CDR2 SVGIG (reference sequence). Trimming removed 8 bases at V and 2 bases at J, with 10 bases between. CDR3 residues: CALGAAGNTIYF. CDR3 DNA: TGTGCCCTGGGGGCCGCTGGAAACACCATATATTTT.

This clone appeared once. V gene TRBV7-9 combines with J gene TRBJ2-7; 8 nucleotides align to TRBD2. CDR3 length: 14 residues. V was pared by 5 bases and J by 5 bases, with 8 bases of the junction left unmatched. CDR1 is SEHNR, CDR2 FQNEAQ, per germline (reference sequence). The CDR3 region is CASSPSGGDHEQYF. The DNA for the CDR3 is TGTGCCAGCAGCCCGTCCGGGGGGGACCACGAGCAGTACTTC.

The V call is TRBV7-3, the J call TRBJ1-1; D is undetermined. The germline V and J ends were trimmed by 1 base and 5 bases, with 11 bases remaining between them. The CDR3 contains 14 residues. Germline V gene data show CDR1 as SGHTA and CDR2 as FQGTGA. CDR3 nucleotide sequence: TGTGCCAGCAGCTTAAGAGCGGGAGGGACTGAAGCTTTCTTT. It is translated as CASSLRAGGTEAFF.

This clone appeared a single time. The chain combines TRBV6-6 with TRBJ1-1; TRBD1 matches 7 bases. CDR1 and CDR2 (germline): MNHNY, SVGAGI (reference sequence). CDR3 length: 13 residues. The V segment lost 9 bases and the J segment 0 bases; nucleotides outside the gene matches: 4. CDR3 coding DNA: TGTGCCAGTAGCAGGGGGGTGAACACTGAAGCTTTCTTT. This translates into CASSRGVNTEAFF.